These 21 T cell receptor beta chains originate from one sample sequenced in a study of cytomegalovirus exposure and HLA in healthy donors. PCR involved 60 Vbeta and 13 Jbeta primers. Assay: immunoSEQ multiplex PCR; the TCRdb copy retains only in-frame clones and omits some. The sample lists 200,000 or so clones, approximately 81% seen once, with about 3% in the top ten. What was sequenced was PBMCs. The receptors derive from a man aged 30 to 45 in good health and CMV-seronegative.

This chain connects TRBV18 to TRBJ1-2; D ambiguous. Trimming shortened V by 6 bases and J by 4 bases, and 6 bases separated the two germline ends. The CDR3 totals 11 residues. The germline V gene has CDR1 KGHSH and CDR2 LQKENI. CDR3 DNA sequence: TGTGCCAGCTCTGGGCTCTATGGCTACACCTTC. Its translation is CASSGLYGYTF.

This clone was recorded once. The V call is TRBV28, the J call TRBJ2-6; 7 bases are a match to TRBD1. The CDR3 loop spans 17 amino acids. With V trimmed by 4 bases and J by 0 bases, 6 bases remained unmatched. Germline V gives CDR1 MDHEN, CDR2 SYDVKM. This chain's CDR3 is CASSSYYRGSGANVLTF. The CDR3 DNA reads as TGTGCCAGCAGTTCCTACTACAGGGGCTCTGGGGCCAACGTCCTGACTTTC.

The rearrangement uses TRBV5-1 and TRBJ2-3; TRBD2 matches 13 bases. CDR1 SGHRS and CDR2 YFSETQ come from the germline V gene. Trimming took 4 bases from V and 2 from J; bases not matched to a gene: 7. The CDR3 spans 17 residues. CDR3: CASSTGLAGVLTDTQYF. In DNA, the CDR3 is TGCGCCAGCAGCACTGGACTAGCGGGGGTCCTCACAGATACGCAGTATTTT. Full variable domain (remainder filled in from reference TRBV5-1 and TRBJ2-3): KAGVTQTPRYLIKTRGQQVTLSCSPISGHRSVSWYQQTPGQGLQFLFEYFSETQRNKGNFPGRFSGRQFSNSRSEMNVSTLELGDSALYLCASSTGLAGVLTDTQYFGPGTRLTVL.

The chain carries TRBV15 and TRBJ1-1, with a possible D match to TRBD1 (6 bases). The CDR3 length is 15 residues. The V gene lost 5 bases and the J gene lost 2 bases, with 15 bases spanning the gap. The germline CDR1 and CDR2 sequences are LNHNV and YYDKDF (reference sequence). CDR3 nucleotide sequence: TGTGCCACCAGCCTCCACCTGACAGGAAACACTGAAGCTTTCTTT. Protein sequence: CATSLHLTGNTEAFF.

CDR3 loop: CASSLDGEETQYF. CDR3 DNA: TGTGCCAGCAGCTTAGACGGGGAAGAGACCCAGTACTTC. The rearrangement links TRBV11-2 to TRBJ2-5; D is possibly TRBD2 (5 bases). The length of the CDR3 is 13 residues. From germline, CDR1 is SGHAT and CDR2 FQNNGV. The ends were cut back, 0 bases at V and 3 bases at J, with 5 bases in the middle.

The genes are TRBV7-9 and TRBJ2-2; 7 nucleotides agree with TRBD1. Trimming at V came to 5 bases and at J to 6 bases, leaving 6 bases not matched to a gene. The germline V gene encodes CDR1 SEHNR and CDR2 FQNEAQ (reference sequence). This CDR3 region has 14 residues. The CDR3 reads CASSNYRGSGELFF. CDR3 DNA sequence: TGTGCCAGCAGCAATTACAGGGGCTCCGGGGAGCTGTTTTTT. The full variable domain, completed using reference TRBV7-9 and TRBJ2-2, is DTGVSQNPRHKITKRGQNVTFRCDPISEHNRLYWYRQTLGQGPEFLTYFQNEAQLEKSRLLSDRFSAERPKGSFSTLEIQRTEQGDSAMYLCASSNYRGSGELFFGEGSRLTVL.

J is TRBJ2-7 and V is TRBV4-1, with 11 bases fitting TRBD1. The CDR3 totals 17 residues. The germline V gene encodes CDR1 MGHRA and CDR2 YSYEKL. V lost 11 bases and J lost 0; bases outside the gene matches: 15. This CDR3 reads CAWAKDRGPLSSYEQYF. As DNA, the CDR3 is TGCGCCTGGGCGAAGGACAGGGGGCCCTTAAGCTCCTACGAGCAGTACTTC.

V is TRBV6-5 and J is TRBJ1-1; 9 nucleotides match TRBD1. The V segment lost 6 bases and the J segment 4 bases; nucleotides outside the gene matches: 6. The CDR3 sequence is 14 residues long. Germline V gene data show CDR1 as MNHEY and CDR2 as SVGAGI. The CDR3 DNA reads TGTGCCAGCAGGTCGGGACAGGGTCTCACTGAAGCTTTCTTT. Translating it yields CASRSGQGLTEAFF.

The chain is built from TRBV11-2 and TRBJ1-2; 8 nucleotides align to TRBD1. The CDR3 contains 16 residues. Germline V gives CDR1 SGHAT, CDR2 FQNNGV. Germline trimming cut 5 bases from V and 3 bases from J; bases unmatched to any gene: 11. The CDR3 loop is CASSPWTGRGHYGYTF. For the CDR3, the DNA is TGTGCCAGCAGCCCGTGGACAGGGAGGGGCCACTATGGCTACACCTTC.

The CDR3: CASSRQMGQGREQFF. CDR3 nucleotide sequence: TGTGCCAGCAGCCGCCAAATGGGACAGGGTCGTGAGCAGTTCTTC. This sequence joins TRBV7-9 and TRBJ2-1, with 9 nucleotides matching TRBD1. The CDR3 has 15 residues. Germline V gene lookup returns CDR1 SEHNR and CDR2 FQNEAQ (reference sequence). J was trimmed by 9 bases and V by 5 bases; bases with no gene match: 11. Drawing the rest from reference TRBV7-9 and TRBJ2-1, the complete variable domain is DTGVSQNPRHKITKRGQNVTFRCDPISEHNRLYWYRQTLGQGPEFLTYFQNEAQLEKSRLLSDRFSAERPKGSFSTLEIQRTEQGDSAMYLCASSRQMGQGREQFFGPGTRLTVL.

The CDR3 protein is CASSPLQGGNTEAFF. The CDR3, as DNA: TGTGCCAGCAGCCCACTTCAGGGGGGGAACACTGAAGCTTTCTTT. The chain joins TRBV14 to TRBJ1-1; 7 nucleotides line up with TRBD1. The germline CDR1 and CDR2 sequences are SGHDN and FVKESK. With 4 bases clipped from V and 1 base from J, the junction kept 6 bases outside the gene matches. This CDR3 region has 15 residues.

In the case of this clone: One junction end disagrees with the germline gene, perhaps due to a read error. The genes are TRBV7-7 and TRBJ2-2, with TRBD1 as a possible D gene (6 bases). The germline V gene encodes CDR1 SSHAT and CDR2 FNYEAQ (reference sequence). The CDR3 sequence is 13 residues long. CDR3 protein: CASSFRGTGELFF. CDR3 nucleotides: TGTGCTAGCAGCTTTAGGGGGACCGGGGAGCTGTTTTTT. Looking up the rest from reference TRBV7-7 and TRBJ2-2 gives the full variable domain: GAGVSQSPRYKVTKRGQDVTLRCDPISSHATLYWYQQALGQGPEFLTYFNYEAQPDKSGLPSDRFSAERPEGSISTLTIQRTEQRDSAMYRCASSFRGTGELFFGEGSRLTVL.

The rearrangement links TRBV6-6 to TRBJ2-2; D is undetermined. V was clipped by 6 bases and J by 6 bases, with 20 bases between them. This CDR3 has 16 amino acids. Germline CDR1 is MNHNY and CDR2 is SVGAGI (reference sequence). The CDR3 loop reads CASRPLAVTIPGELFF. Here the CDR3 DNA reads TGTGCCAGCAGACCCCTGGCGGTGACCATTCCCGGGGAGCTGTTTTTT.

The chain is built from TRBV27 and TRBJ2-5, with 7 bases fitting TRBD1. Germline V gives CDR1 MNHEY, CDR2 SMNVEV (reference sequence). The J segment lost 1 base and the V segment lost 5 bases, leaving 7 bases of the junction unmatched. The length of the CDR3 is 15 residues. Here the CDR3 DNA reads TGTGCCAGCAGTATGGGGACAGTCTCCCAAGAGACCCAGTACTTC. Its translation: CASSMGTVSQETQYF.

This rearrangement joins TRBV4-1 to TRBJ2-1; tentatively, D is TRBD2 (7 bases). CDR1 is MGHRA and CDR2 is YSYEKL in the germline V gene. The CDR3 runs to 17 residues. V dropped 0 bases and J dropped 8 bases, with 20 bases sitting between them. The CDR3 spells CASSQDRGGAFADEQFF. The CDR3 DNA is TGCGCCAGCAGCCAAGATCGAGGGGGGGCCTTTGCCGATGAGCAGTTCTTC.

The chain has TRBV5-4 and TRBJ2-2; TRBD1 matches 8 bases. CDR1 SGHNT and CDR2 YYREEE come from the germline V gene (reference sequence). Losses at the gene ends were 4 bases for V and 7 bases for J; bases not matched to a gene: 6. The CDR3 sequence is 14 residues long. The CDR3 DNA is TGTGCCAGCAGCCCGGGACAGGTGTTCGGGGAGCTGTTTTTT. Translated, it gives CASSPGQVFGELFF.

This chain links TRBV11-2 with TRBJ2-7; 7 bases match TRBD2. V lost 5 bases to trimming and J lost 0 bases; unmatched junction nucleotides: 13. Looked up from germline, CDR1 is SGHAT and CDR2 is FQNNGV. This CDR3 is 17 amino acids long. In nucleotides, the CDR3 is TGTGCCAGCAGCCAAGGGAAAGGCGGGGGTTACTCCTACGAGCAGTACTTC. This sequence encodes CASSQGKGGGYSYEQYF.

This chain uses TRBV15 with TRBJ1-3; D is unclear. V lost 1 base, J lost 3 bases, and 10 bases lay in between. Per germline, CDR1 LNHNV and CDR2 YYDKDF (reference sequence). The CDR3 runs to 15 residues. CDR3 sequence (DNA): TGTGCCACCAGCAGAGGAGGCGCCGATGGAAACACCATATATTTT. This translates into CATSRGGADGNTIYF.

Note on this clone: The junction and the germline gene differ at one end; a read error may be behind it. The CDR3 loop reads CASGTATGASVLTF. The CDR3 DNA sequence: TGTGCCAGCGGGACAGCTACTGGGGCCAGCGTCCTGACTTTC. The genes are TRBV2 and TRBJ2-6; 7 positions match TRBD1. The germline V gene encodes CDR1 SNHLY and CDR2 FYNNEI. The CDR3 totals 14 residues.

The gene calls are TRBV29-1 and TRBJ1-2; 11 nucleotides match TRBD1. Germline values: CDR1 SQVTM, CDR2 ANQGSEA. The CDR3 runs 13 residues. With V trimmed by 6 bases and J by 6 bases, 6 bases remained unmatched. CDR3 amino acids: CSVDRDRGDGYTF. The CDR3 bases are TGCAGCGTGGACCGGGACAGGGGGGATGGCTACACCTTC.

This clone came up once. This chain uses TRBV9 with TRBJ1-2; TRBD1 might be the D (6 bases). Germline V gives CDR1 SGDLS, CDR2 YYNGEE. Trimming stripped 0 bases from V and 3 bases from J, with 21 bases between. The CDR3 has 18 residues. The CDR3 here is CASSVVPAPTGRDYGYTF. CDR3 nucleotide sequence: TGTGCCAGCAGCGTAGTACCGGCCCCGACAGGCCGGGACTATGGCTACACCTTC. Complete variable domain (other parts from reference TRBV9 and TRBJ1-2): DSGVTQTPKHLITATGQRVTLRCSPRSGDLSVYWYQQSLDQGLQFLIQYYNGEERAKGNILERFSAQQFPDLHSELNLSSLELGDSALYFCASSVVPAPTGRDYGYTFGSGTRLTVV.